This TCR beta chain is from a study of T cell responses to AZD1222 COVID-19 vaccine. The method was immunoSEQ multiplex PCR; TCRdb's version includes in-frame clones alone and lacks a portion of them. The sample carries 120,000 to 150,000 clones, 85% to 95% recorded once. The TCR originated in an adult in good health. Sample: peripheral blood, taken on day 0 of MenACWY control vaccination.

The CDR3 is CASSFQGGYGYTF. The CDR3 DNA reads as TGTGCCAGCAGCTTTCAGGGGGGCTATGGCTACACCTTC. The V gene is TRBV7-9, the J gene TRBJ1-2; 7 bases line up with TRBD1. This CDR3 contains 13 residues. Germline loops: CDR1 SEHNR, CDR2 FQNEAQ (reference sequence). V gave up 3 bases and J gave up 4 bases; unmatched junction bases: 2.